This is a list of T cell receptor beta chains from one sample in a study of cytomegalovirus exposure and HLA in healthy donors. The method was immunoSEQ multiplex PCR; TCRdb's version includes in-frame clones alone and lacks a portion of them. This sample has around 96,000 clones, with 60% to 80% found just once. The specimen was PBMCs. The origin of the receptors is a man aged 55 to 70 in good health and CMV-seronegative. The CDR3 runs from the conserved cysteine through the conserved F or W. The D gene is left open where the match is weak. Expanded clones are given a class, and other clones once, few, many or no size at all.

clone_size,v_call,j_call,d_call,cdr3_aa,cdr3_nt
NA,TRBV10-2,TRBJ1-5,TRBD1,CASTQGQVNQPQHF,TGCGCCAGCACTCAGGGACAGGTCAATCAGCCCCAGCATTTT
many,TRBV5-4,TRBJ2-7,TRBD2,CASSLRGRGGEQYF,TGTGCCAGCAGCTTACGAGGGAGGGGCGGCGAGCAGTACTTC
many,TRBV5-8,TRBJ1-5,TRBD1,CASSTGQKNVQPQHF,TGTGCCAGCAGCACGGGACAGAAAAATGTTCAGCCCCAGCATTTT
NA,TRBV7-9,TRBJ1-6,NA,CASSSDGAYNSPLHF,TGTGCCAGCAGCTCAGACGGAGCCTATAATTCACCCCTCCACTTT
few,TRBV27,TRBJ2-7,TRBD2,CASSPGTSRTYEQYF,TGTGCCAGCAGTCCAGGGACTAGCCGGACCTACGAGCAGTACTTC
NA,TRBV6-1,TRBJ2-7,TRBD1,CASSEQGQGTPYEQYF,TGTGCCAGCAGTGAACAGGGACAGGGGACTCCCTACGAGCAGTACTTC
NA,TRBV5-4,TRBJ2-7,NA,CASSLAGGIYEQYF,TGTGCCAGCAGCTTGGCCGGCGGGATCTACGAGCAGTACTTC
NA,TRBV18,TRBJ1-2,TRBD1,CASSPTLTTGAHYGYTF,TGTGCCAGCTCACCGACCCTAACGACAGGGGCCCACTATGGCTACACCTTC
NA,TRBV7-3,TRBJ1-1,TRBD1,CASSSSGTGTEAFF,TGTGCCAGCAGCTCCTCCGGGACAGGGACCGAAGCTTTCTTT
NA,TRBV4-3,TRBJ2-1,TRBD2,CASSLPTSGTYNEQFF,TGCGCCAGCAGCTTACCGACTAGCGGAACCTACAATGAGCAGTTCTTC
NA,TRBV7-3,TRBJ2-1,TRBD2,CASTPGAGGPYNEQFF,TGTGCCAGCACCCCTGGGGCGGGAGGGCCCTACAATGAGCAGTTCTTC
NA,TRBV6-5,TRBJ2-3,NA,CASSYGAPGTDTQYF,TGTGCCAGCAGTTACGGGGCCCCCGGCACAGATACGCAGTATTTT
NA,TRBV5-4,TRBJ2-5,TRBD2,CASSLAPSGSETQYF,TGTGCCAGCAGCTTGGCCCCTAGCGGGAGTGAGACCCAGTACTTC
few,TRBV6-4,TRBJ1-2,TRBD1,CASREPGQGRFVDGYTF,TGTGCCAGCAGGGAACCTGGACAGGGAAGGTTCGTCGATGGCTACACCTTC
NA,TRBV14,TRBJ2-7,TRBD1,CASSRQQGVTHEQYF,TGTGCCAGCAGCCGTCAACAGGGGGTTACACACGAGCAGTACTTC
NA,TRBV6-6,TRBJ2-7,NA,CASSYSVGSSYEQYF,TGTGCCAGCAGTTACTCGGTAGGGAGCTCCTACGAGCAGTACTTC
few,TRBV30,TRBJ2-5,TRBD1,CAWSPGGIGTQYF,TGTGCCTGGAGTCCAGGGGGAATCGGGACCCAGTACTTC
few,TRBV11-3,TRBJ2-5,NA,CASSTGFQETQYF,TGTGCCAGCAGCACAGGATTCCAAGAGACCCAGTACTTC
NA,TRBV10-3,TRBJ2-7,TRBD1,CAISLGDRGSYEQYF,TGTGCCATCAGCTTGGGGGACAGGGGATCCTACGAGCAGTACTTC
NA,TRBV11-1,TRBJ2-5,TRBD2,CASSLGGSQETQYF,TGTGCCAGCAGCTTAGGCGGGAGCCAAGAGACCCAGTACTTC
NA,TRBV19,TRBJ1-6,TRBD1,CASSAPQGGTNSPLHF,TGTGCCAGTAGTGCCCCACAGGGGGGGACTAATTCACCCCTCCACTTT
NA,TRBV7-6,TRBJ2-2,TRBD1,CASSEQGTANTGELFF,TGTGCCAGCAGCGAACAGGGGACGGCGAACACCGGGGAGCTGTTTTTT
few,TRBV7-3,TRBJ2-3,TRBD1,CASSYMGQGARYTQYF,TGTGCCAGCAGCTACATGGGACAGGGGGCGCGGTATACGCAGTATTTT
NA,TRBV4-1,TRBJ1-6,NA,CASSQEQGISPLHF,TGCGCCAGCAGCCAAGAGCAGGGTATTTCACCCCTCCACTTT
NA,TRBV6-1,TRBJ1-5,TRBD1,CASSESPRETGRLQPQHF,TGTGCCAGCAGTGAATCGCCTAGGGAGACAGGGAGGTTACAGCCCCAGCATTTT
NA,TRBV5-1,TRBJ1-4,TRBD1,CASSFGQGARNEKLFF,TGCGCCAGCAGCTTCGGGCAGGGGGCCCGTAATGAAAAACTGTTTTTT
NA,TRBV14,TRBJ1-5,NA,CASSQELQETMSNQPQHF,TGTGCCAGCAGCCAAGAATTACAAGAAACTATGAGCAATCAGCCCCAGCATTTT
NA,TRBV11-3,TRBJ2-7,NA,CASSFSSEQYF,TGTGCCAGCAGCTTCTCTAGCGAGCAGTACTTC
NA,TRBV9,TRBJ2-7,NA,CASSVATASYEQYF,TGTGCCAGCAGCGTAGCTACTGCGTCCTACGAGCAGTACTTC